These T cell receptor beta chains were read from a single sample in a study of blood T cell repertoires in COVID-19. Profiling relied on immunoSEQ multiplex PCR, and the TCRdb table lists in-frame clones only, not all of them. The table lists about 160,000 clones, around nine tenths of them singletons. Sample: peripheral blood. The receptors come from a man between 60 and 75 years old with active or convalescent COVID-19. Both conserved end residues are part of each CDR3. The D gene is left open where the match is weak. Clone size appears in some rows only: once, few, many, or a class for an expanded clone.

v_call	j_call	d_call	clone_size	cdr3_nt	cdr3_aa
TRBV27	TRBJ2-3	-	-	TGTGCCAGCAGGCGGGGTAGCACAGATACGCAGTATTTT	CASRRGSTDTQYF
TRBV7-2	TRBJ1-2	TRBD1	-	TGTGCCAGCAGCTTAAGGGCACAGGGGGTGGGCTATGGCTACACCTTC	CASSLRAQGVGYGYTF
TRBV2	TRBJ2-1	TRBD2	-	TGTGCCAGGGGGACTAGCGGGACCTCCTACAATGAGCAGTTCTTC	CARGTSGTSYNEQFF
TRBV5-1	TRBJ2-7	TRBD1	-	TGCGCCAGCAACCTGGGACAGGGCCTCTACGAGCAGTACTTC	CASNLGQGLYEQYF
TRBV29-1	TRBJ1-5	-	-	TGCAGCGTCCCCCGTTGGGGGCTGTGTCAGCCCCAGCATTTT	CSVPRWGLCQPQHF
TRBV5-1	TRBJ1-4	TRBD1	few	TGCGCCAGCAGCTTGGGGTCGGGACAGGAAAAACTGTTTTTT	CASSLGSGQEKLFF
TRBV18	TRBJ1-3	-	-	TGTGCCAGCTCACCCCAACAGGGATCCGAAGGAAACACCATATATTTT	CASSPQQGSEGNTIYF
TRBV19	TRBJ1-3	-	-	TGTGCCAGTACCCTGGTATACTTGGGGCACTCTGGAAACACCATATATTTT	CASTLVYLGHSGNTIYF
TRBV19	TRBJ2-4	TRBD2	-	TGTGCCAGTAGTATAGAGGGCGGGAGTGGGTTCGATTCCAAAAACATTCAGTACTTC	CASSIEGGSGFDSKNIQYF
TRBV6-1	TRBJ1-2	-	-	TGTGCCAGCAGTGAAGCGCTTACGGGAATGACGAGGGGCTACACCTTC	CASSEALTGMTRGYTF
TRBV20-1	TRBJ2-3	TRBD2	-	TGCAGTGCTAGTAAAGGCGGGAGCCGGGATACGCAGTATTTT	CSASKGGSRDTQYF
TRBV3-1/TRBV3-2	TRBJ1-1	-	-	TGTGCCAGCAGCCGAGGGGGGGGAGGGAACACTGAAGCTTTCTTT	CASSRGGGGNTEAFF
TRBV7-8	TRBJ1-1	-	-	TGTGCCAGCAGCTTGAACCCCGGGACAAAGAACACTGAAGCTTTCTTT	CASSLNPGTKNTEAFF
TRBV30	TRBJ1-6	-	-	TGTGCCTGGAATCTAATGGGAGGATCCCTCCACTTT	CAWNLMGGSLHF
TRBV30	TRBJ2-7	TRBD1	-	TGTGCCTGGAACCGGGACAGATCGTACTACGAGCAGTACTTC	CAWNRDRSYYEQYF
TRBV19	TRBJ1-2	-	few	TGTGCCAGCCTTCGAGCTAACTATGGCTACACCTTC	CASLRANYGYTF
TRBV6-4	TRBJ1-1	-	few	TGTGCCAGCAGCCAGGGGAACACTGAAGCTTTCTTT	CASSQGNTEAFF
TRBV18	TRBJ2-1	-	once	TGTGCCAGCTCACCACCGATGGGACACTTTTCATTTGAGCAGTTCTTC	CASSPPMGHFSFEQFF
TRBV11-1	TRBJ2-1	-	-	TGTGCCAGCAGCTTAGTGCCAGCCTACAATGAGCAGTTCTTC	CASSLVPAYNEQFF
TRBV7-6	TRBJ1-1	TRBD1	-	TGTGCCAGCAGGATACCTGGCAGGGGGAATACTGAAGCTTTCTTT	CASRIPGRGNTEAFF
TRBV7-8	TRBJ1-5	-	-	TGTGCCAGCAGCTTAGGCTGGAAAGGGGGGCCCCAGCATTTT	CASSLGWKGGPQHF
TRBV2	TRBJ2-3	-	-	TGTGCCAGAGACGGCCGGGGGGATACGCAGTATTTT	CARDGRGDTQYF
TRBV15	TRBJ1-1	-	-	TGTGCCACCAGCAGAGCCCCACGGGGGAGGAACACTGAAGCTTTCTTT	CATSRAPRGRNTEAFF
TRBV15	TRBJ2-7	-	-	TGTGCCACCAGCAGAGATAGACAGTTAACAACCTACGAGCAGTACTTC	CATSRDRQLTTYEQYF
TRBV6-5	TRBJ2-2	-	-	TGTGCCAGCAGTTACAATGAGGTGTCCACCGGGGAGCTGTTTTTT	CASSYNEVSTGELFF
TRBV11-2	TRBJ1-5	-	once	TGTGCCAGCAGCCCAGGGGCGGGGGCGTATCAGCCCCAGCATTTT	CASSPGAGAYQPQHF
TRBV19	TRBJ1-2	TRBD1	-	TGTGCCAGTAGTATAGGGGGGGACAGCCTTTCTGGCTACACCTTC	CASSIGGDSLSGYTF
TRBV10-2	TRBJ1-2	TRBD1	once	TGCGCCAGCAGTGGGACAGGGTACCACTATGGCTACACCTTC	CASSGTGYHYGYTF
TRBV6-5	TRBJ1-5	-	few	TGTGCCAGCACCCCGGGGTCTGGCAATCAGCCCCAGCATTTT	CASTPGSGNQPQHF
TRBV4-1	TRBJ1-2	TRBD1	-	TGCGCCAGCAGCCAAGTGCACAGGGGGAAATTCCCCTATGGCTACACCTTC	CASSQVHRGKFPYGYTF
TRBV11-2	TRBJ1-3	-	-	TGTGCCAGCAGCTCCTCCTCTGGAAACACCATATATTTT	CASSSSSGNTIYF
TRBV12-3/TRBV12-4	TRBJ2-1	-	-	TGTGCCAGCAGTTCCCTAGAGGGTGAGCAGTTCTTC	CASSSLEGEQFF
TRBV11-1	TRBJ1-4	-	-	TGTGCCAGCAGCTCCGTCACAGCAACTAATGAAAAACTGTTTTTT	CASSSVTATNEKLFF
TRBV12-5	TRBJ1-1	TRBD1	-	TGTGCTAGTGGTTCCAGGACAGGGCTAAACACTGAAGCTTTCTTT	CASGSRTGLNTEAFF
TRBV6-5	TRBJ1-5	-	-	TGTGCCAGCACCGGACAAACCTTTAGCAATCAGCCCCAGCATTTT	CASTGQTFSNQPQHF
TRBV4-1	TRBJ2-1	-	-	TGCGCCAGCAGCCAAGAAGGGAGAGCAAACAATGAGCAGTTCTTC	CASSQEGRANNEQFF
TRBV30	TRBJ2-5	-	once	TGTGCCTGGAGCTTTGGGAGGAGAGGGGCTGGGGAGACCCAGTACTTC	CAWSFGRRGAGETQYF
TRBV18	TRBJ2-2	TRBD2	-	TGTGCCAGCTCACGCGGACTAGCGGGAGGATACACCGGGGAGCTGTTTTTT	CASSRGLAGGYTGELFF
TRBV27	TRBJ2-1	TRBD2	-	TGTGCCAGCAGAAAAAGCGGGAGGGCCTACAATGAGCAGTTCTTC	CASRKSGRAYNEQFF
TRBV5-8	TRBJ2-1	TRBD2	-	TGTGCCAGCAGCTTTTCAGCGGCGGGAGGAGTTGAGCAGTTCTTC	CASSFSAAGGVEQFF
TRBV27	TRBJ1-2	-	-	TGTGCCAGCTCTTGGGTGGCGGCCGGCGGTGGCTACACCTTC	CASSWVAAGGGYTF
TRBV12-5	TRBJ2-1	TRBD1	-	TGTGCTAGTGGTTTGGGGGACAGGGGGAGGTACAATGAGCAGTTCTTC	CASGLGDRGRYNEQFF
TRBV5-4	TRBJ1-3	-	-	TGTGCCAGCAGCTTGGCAGGTGCTTCTGGAAACACCATATATTTT	CASSLAGASGNTIYF
TRBV6-1	TRBJ2-4	-	-	TGTGCCAGCAGTGAAGGGGCCCTAGCCAAAAACATTCAGTACTTC	CASSEGALAKNIQYF
TRBV2	TRBJ1-1	-	-	TGTGCCAGCAGGGGGCACTGGGGGGGAAGGAACACTGAAGCTTTCTTT	CASRGHWGGRNTEAFF
TRBV5-1	TRBJ2-5	TRBD2	-	TGCGCCAGCAGCCGAGGGGAGGGAAGAAGACAAGAGACCCAGTACTTC	CASSRGEGRRQETQYF
TRBV30	TRBJ2-1	TRBD2	few	TGTGCCTGGAGTGTGGGAGGGAGGGGTGAGCAGTTCTTC	CAWSVGGRGEQFF
TRBV5-4	TRBJ2-1	TRBD2	-	TGTGCCAGCGGACGAGGCGGGAGGGGCTCCTACAATGAGCAGTTCTTC	CASGRGGRGSYNEQFF
TRBV5-1	TRBJ1-3	TRBD1	-	TGCGCCAGCAGCGACCGGGACAGGGGGCTTTTTAGTGGAAACACCATATATTTT	CASSDRDRGLFSGNTIYF
TRBV15	TRBJ2-2	-	-	TGTGCCACCAGCAGAGATGTAGCGACGAACACCGGGGAGCTGTTTTTT	CATSRDVATNTGELFF
TRBV7-2	TRBJ1-5	TRBD1	-	TGTGCCAGCAGCTTGGGACAGGGTAAAGGTCGTAATCAGCCCCAGCATTTT	CASSLGQGKGRNQPQHF
TRBV4-1	TRBJ1-4	-	-	TGCGCCAGCAGCCTCAGTCCGGTCGACAGAATTTTTAATGAAAAACTGTTTTTT	CASSLSPVDRIFNEKLFF